The clone carrying this T cell receptor (beta chain) was seen a few times. Primed by a sample-barcoded 5' primer and a J-beta primer mix, a second PCR proceeded for about 6 to 12 cycles. TCRdb reprocessed the 5' RACE reads with MiXCR, giving one entry per CDR3 protein. The top ten clones hold less than 2.5% of a sample with 1.5 million to 2 million distinct CDR3 sequences, roughly 52% of them seen once. This specimen comes from a study of blood T cells in healthy people across ages. In germline, CDR1 is SQVTM, CDR2 ANQGSEA. This CDR3 is built from 10 residues. V lost 2 bases, J lost 9 bases, and 8 bases lay in between. Total RNA was isolated from each sample in quantities of at least 5.5 micrograms.

V usage is TRBV29-1 and J usage is TRBJ2-7; perhaps TRBD1 as D (5 bases). Material for sequencing was blood. This TCR derives from a middle-aged woman in good health. The CDR3 sequence is CSVEQGGQYF. In DNA, the CDR3 is TGCAGCGTTGAACAGGGCGGGCAGTACTTC.